Listed below are T cell receptor beta chains from one sample, sequenced in a study of blood T cell repertoires in COVID-19. Sequencing was performed with immunoSEQ multiplex PCR; in TCRdb, only in-frame clones are kept and a portion is missing. The table includes 250,000 or so clones, around 90% detected once. The sequencing input was PBMCs or T cells enriched from blood (not recorded which). The receptors stem from a woman in her 30s with acute COVID-19. Both conserved end residues are part of each CDR3.

v_gene	j_gene	CDR3aa
TRBV7-9	TRBJ2-1	CASSLGTSGFSNEQFF
TRBV11-1	TRBJ2-2	CASSLWSGSGTGELFF
TRBV28	TRBJ1-6	CASRPSQGANSPLHF
TRBV28	TRBJ2-6	CASSLALDRGLRSGANVLTF
TRBV15	TRBJ1-2	CATTPGQGYGYTF
TRBV3-1/TRBV3-2	TRBJ2-7	CASSQGFGRPYYEQYF
TRBV12-3/TRBV12-4	TRBJ2-2	CASSLVAGELFF
TRBV11-2	TRBJ1-1	CASSWPMGTPNTEAFF
TRBV28	TRBJ2-3	CASSVRSPSTDTQYF
TRBV5-1	TRBJ2-1	CASTHIPTENNEQFF
TRBV28	TRBJ1-2	CASSPFSGQASGYTF
TRBV28	TRBJ1-5	CASAETGVGQPQHF
TRBV18	TRBJ2-6	CASSLASGQGAGGANVLTF
TRBV6-5	TRBJ1-3	CASNPVSGNTIYF
TRBV12-3/TRBV12-4	TRBJ1-1	CASSLGGHLEAFF
TRBV11-2	TRBJ2-7	CASSSRQAYPSYEQYF
TRBV4-1	TRBJ2-7	CASSQEGQGANEQYF
TRBV27	TRBJ1-6	CASSLSEVLTSPLHF
TRBV6-6	TRBJ1-2	CASSTTANYGYTF
TRBV5-1	TRBJ1-1	CASSLQGGASEAFF
TRBV19	TRBJ2-7	CASKGTGGVGQYF
TRBV29-1	TRBJ2-5	CSVEGRDSIQETQYF
TRBV27	TRBJ2-7	CASSIPPGVQYF
TRBV25-1	TRBJ1-4	CASSLAGDEKLFF